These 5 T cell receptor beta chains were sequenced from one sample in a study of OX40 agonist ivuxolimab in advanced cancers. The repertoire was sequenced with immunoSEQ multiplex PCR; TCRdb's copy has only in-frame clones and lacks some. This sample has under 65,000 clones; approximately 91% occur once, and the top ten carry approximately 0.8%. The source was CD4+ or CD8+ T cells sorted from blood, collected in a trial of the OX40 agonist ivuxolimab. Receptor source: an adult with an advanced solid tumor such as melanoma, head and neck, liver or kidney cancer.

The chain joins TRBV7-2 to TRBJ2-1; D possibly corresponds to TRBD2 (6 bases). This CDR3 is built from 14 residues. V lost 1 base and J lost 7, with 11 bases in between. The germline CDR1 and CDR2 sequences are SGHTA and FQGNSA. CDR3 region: CASSLDVADNEQFF. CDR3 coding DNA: TGTGCCAGCAGCTTAGACGTAGCGGATAATGAGCAGTTCTTC.

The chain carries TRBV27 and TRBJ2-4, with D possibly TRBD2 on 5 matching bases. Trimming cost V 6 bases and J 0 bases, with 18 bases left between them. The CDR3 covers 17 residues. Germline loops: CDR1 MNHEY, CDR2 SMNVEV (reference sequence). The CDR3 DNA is TGTGCCAGCAGCACGGGGAAAGAACCACTAGCCAAAAACATTCAGTACTTC. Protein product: CASSTGKEPLAKNIQYF.

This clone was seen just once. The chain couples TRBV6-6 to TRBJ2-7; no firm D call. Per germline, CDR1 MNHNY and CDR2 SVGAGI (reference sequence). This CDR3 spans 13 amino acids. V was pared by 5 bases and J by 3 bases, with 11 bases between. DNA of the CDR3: TGTGCCAGCAGTGCCCGAATTGGCTACGAGCAGTACTTC. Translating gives CASSARIGYEQYF.

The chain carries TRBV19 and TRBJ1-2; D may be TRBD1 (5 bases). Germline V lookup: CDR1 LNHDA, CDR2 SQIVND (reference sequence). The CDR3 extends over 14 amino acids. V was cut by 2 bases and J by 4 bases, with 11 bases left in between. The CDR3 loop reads CASSIYTGPYGYTF. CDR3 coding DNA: TGTGCCAGTAGTATATATACAGGCCCCTATGGCTACACCTTC.

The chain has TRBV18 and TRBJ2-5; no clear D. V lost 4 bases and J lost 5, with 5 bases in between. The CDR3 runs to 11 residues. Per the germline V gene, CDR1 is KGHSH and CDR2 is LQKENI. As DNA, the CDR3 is TGTGCCAGCTCACAGGAGGAGACCCAGTACTTC. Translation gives CASSQEETQYF.